One sample yielded the 13 T cell receptor beta chains listed below, sequenced in a study of blood T cell repertoires in COVID-19. Only in-frame clones appear in the TCRdb table, and some are missing; sequencing was by immunoSEQ multiplex PCR. The table has some 260,000 clones, about 89% seen once. The sample was PBMCs or T cells enriched from blood (not recorded which). Receptors originate from a woman aged 18-29 years who had recovered from COVID-19.

The chain is built from TRBV18 and TRBJ2-7; 8 bases fit TRBD1. This CDR3 contains 13 residues. The ends lost 4 bases at V and 3 bases at J; junction bases unmatched: 2. Per germline, CDR1 KGHSH and CDR2 LQKENI. The CDR3 DNA is TGTGCCAGCTCACTGGGACAGGACTACGAGCAGTACTTC. Translation gives CASSLGQDYEQYF.

The chain combines TRBV27 with TRBJ1-2, with TRBD1 matching over 8 bases. The CDR3 is 13 residues long. Germline trimming cut 6 bases from V and 4 bases from J; bases unmatched to any gene: 4. CDR1 and CDR2 from the germline V gene are MNHEY and SMNVEV (reference sequence). CDR3 region: CASRGQEGYGYTF. In nucleotides, the CDR3 is TGTGCCAGCAGGGGACAGGAGGGCTATGGCTACACCTTC.

The CDR3: CASSVDDSRYGYTF. The CDR3 DNA reads as TGTGCCAGCAGCGTAGATGACAGCCGCTATGGCTACACCTTC. The V call is TRBV9, the J call TRBJ1-2; perhaps TRBD1 as D (5 bases). Trimming removed 0 bases from V and 4 bases from J, with 10 bases in between. CDR3 length equals 14 residues. Germline V lookup: CDR1 SGDLS, CDR2 YYNGEE. The full variable domain, with the rest looked up from reference TRBV9 and TRBJ1-2, is DSGVTQTPKHLITATGQRVTLRCSPRSGDLSVYWYQQSLDQGLQFLIQYYNGEERAKGNILERFSAQQFPDLHSELNLSSLELGDSALYFCASSVDDSRYGYTFGSGTRLTVV.

The chain uses TRBV10-3 and TRBJ2-6, with TRBD2 as a possible D gene (5 bases). The ends were cut back, 3 bases at V and 0 bases at J, with 15 bases in the middle. The CDR3 extends over 18 amino acids. Germline CDR1 ENHRY, CDR2 SYGVKD. The CDR3 spells CAISESMDLRSGANVLTF. CDR3 in DNA: TGTGCCATCAGTGAAAGTATGGACTTACGCTCTGGGGCCAACGTCCTGACTTTC.

In nucleotides, the CDR3 is TGTGCCAGCAGCTTGGGTTTGGGGCAGACACTAAATGGGATTCAGTACTTC. Its translation: CASSLGLGQTLNGIQYF. The chain carries TRBV7-8 and TRBJ2-4; TRBD1 is a possible D gene (5 bases). The CDR3 covers 17 residues. The germline V and J ends were trimmed by 3 bases and 10 bases, with 25 bases remaining between them. Germline assignment: CDR1 SGHVS and CDR2 FQNEAQ.

This clone was observed once. The rearrangement uses TRBV5-6 and TRBJ1-2, with 8 bases aligning to TRBD1. Trimming removed 0 bases from V and 5 bases from J; junction bases left unmatched: 9. Per the germline V gene, CDR1 is SGHDT and CDR2 is YYEEEE. The CDR3 has 16 amino acids. The CDR3: CASSLGEGQVIYGYTF. DNA for the CDR3: TGTGCCAGCAGCTTGGGGGAGGGACAGGTGATTTATGGCTACACCTTC.

The sample holds a few counts of this clone. The rearrangement joins TRBV4-3 to TRBJ1-3; possibly TRBD1 for D (5 bases). Germline CDR1 and CDR2: LGHNA and YSLEER. Trimming cost V 0 bases and J 0 bases, with 9 bases left between them. This CDR3 comprises 16 residues. The CDR3 region is CASSQDAGGSGNTIYF. The CDR3 nucleotides read TGCGCCAGCAGCCAAGATGCCGGGGGCTCTGGAAACACCATATATTTT.

The V and J genes are TRBV9 and TRBJ1-3; possibly TRBD1 for D (5 bases). The germline V gene encodes CDR1 SGDLS and CDR2 YYNGEE. The germline V and J ends were trimmed by 0 bases and 4 bases, with 11 bases remaining between them. The CDR3 length is 15 residues. The CDR3 DNA sequence: TGTGCCAGCAGCGTAGATCCGGGGGTCGGAAACACCATATATTTT. Protein sequence: CASSVDPGVGNTIYF.

This clone showed up just a few times. V and J are TRBV4-2 and TRBJ2-1; TRBD2 is a possible D gene (6 bases). CDR1 is LGHNA, CDR2 YNFKEQ, per germline. V dropped 5 bases and J dropped 4 bases, with 15 bases sitting between them. This CDR3 is built from 15 residues. The CDR3 reads CASSDTGVLYNEQFF. In DNA, the CDR3 is TGTGCCAGCAGCGATACGGGGGTCTTGTACAATGAGCAGTTCTTC.

This clone was counted once. The V call is TRBV27, the J call TRBJ2-5; a weak D match, TRBD1 (5 bases). CDR1 is MNHEY, CDR2 SMNVEV, per germline (reference sequence). V lost 5 bases and J lost 3, with 22 bases in between. The CDR3 has 17 residues. The CDR3 sequence: CASSPYPPTGLEETQYF. DNA of the CDR3: TGTGCCAGCAGTCCCTACCCCCCAACAGGCTTAGAAGAGACCCAGTACTTC.

This chain connects TRBV6-5 to TRBJ1-3, with D possibly TRBD1 on 5 matching bases. From germline, CDR1 is MNHEY and CDR2 SVGAGI. The CDR3 spans 13 residues. V gave up 2 bases and J gave up 7 bases, with 9 bases separating them. As DNA, the CDR3 is TGTGCCAGCAGTTACCGTTACAGGAACACCATATATTTT. Translation gives CASSYRYRNTIYF.

This clone was recorded only once. V and J are TRBV9 and TRBJ1-1, with TRBD1 identical over 10 bases. The trim removed 3 bases at V and 4 bases at J, leaving 21 bases unmatched. CDR1 is SGDLS and CDR2 is YYNGEE in the germline V gene. This CDR3 region has 20 residues. This CDR3 is CASSAQYRPGQGTISTEAFF. The CDR3 DNA is TGTGCCAGCAGCGCCCAATATCGACCGGGACAGGGGACAATAAGCACTGAAGCTTTCTTT. Supplemented by reference TRBV9 and TRBJ1-1, the full variable domain reads DSGVTQTPKHLITATGQRVTLRCSPRSGDLSVYWYQQSLDQGLQFLIQYYNGEERAKGNILERFSAQQFPDLHSELNLSSLELGDSALYFCASSAQYRPGQGTISTEAFFGQGTRLTVV.

The chain has TRBV9 and TRBJ2-1, with D maybe TRBD2 (5 bases). The V gene lost 3 bases and the J gene lost 0 bases, with 13 bases spanning the gap. The CDR3 has 16 amino acids. Germline-derived CDR1 and CDR2 are SGDLS and YYNGEE. The CDR3 coding sequence is TGTGCCAGCAGCGAATTTCAGCGGAGCTCCTACAATGAGCAGTTCTTC. Translating gives CASSEFQRSSYNEQFF.